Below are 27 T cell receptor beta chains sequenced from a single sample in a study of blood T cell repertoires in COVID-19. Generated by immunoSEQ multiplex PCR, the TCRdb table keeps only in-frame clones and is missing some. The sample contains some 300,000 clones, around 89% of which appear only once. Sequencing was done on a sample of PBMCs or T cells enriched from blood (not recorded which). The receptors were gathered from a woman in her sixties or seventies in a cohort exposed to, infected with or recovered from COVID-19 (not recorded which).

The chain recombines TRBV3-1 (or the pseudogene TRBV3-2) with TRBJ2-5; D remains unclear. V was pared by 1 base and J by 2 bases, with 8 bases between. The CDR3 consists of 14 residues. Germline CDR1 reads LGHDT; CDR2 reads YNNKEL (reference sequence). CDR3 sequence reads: CASSQVSRQETQYF. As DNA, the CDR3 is TGTGCCAGCAGCCAAGTCAGCAGGCAAGAGACCCAGTACTTC.

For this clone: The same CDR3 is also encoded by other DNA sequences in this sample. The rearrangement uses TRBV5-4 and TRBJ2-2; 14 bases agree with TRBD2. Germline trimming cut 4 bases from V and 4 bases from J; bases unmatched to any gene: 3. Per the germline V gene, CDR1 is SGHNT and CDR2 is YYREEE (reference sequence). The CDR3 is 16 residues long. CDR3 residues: CASSPGLAGVTGELFF. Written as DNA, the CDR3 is TGTGCCAGCAGCCCGGGACTAGCGGGGGTCACCGGGGAGCTGTTTTTT. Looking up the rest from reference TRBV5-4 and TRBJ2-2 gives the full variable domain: ETGVTQSPTHLIKTRGQQVTLRCSSQSGHNTVSWYQQALGQGPQFIFQYYREEENGRGNFPPRFSGLQFPNYSSELNVNALELDDSALYLCASSPGLAGVTGELFFGEGSRLTVL.

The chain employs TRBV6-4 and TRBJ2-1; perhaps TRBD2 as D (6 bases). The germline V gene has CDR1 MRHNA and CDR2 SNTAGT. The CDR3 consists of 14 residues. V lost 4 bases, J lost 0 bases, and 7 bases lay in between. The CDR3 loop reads CASSGGGSYNEQFF. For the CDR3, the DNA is TGTGCCAGCAGTGGGGGAGGCTCCTACAATGAGCAGTTCTTC.

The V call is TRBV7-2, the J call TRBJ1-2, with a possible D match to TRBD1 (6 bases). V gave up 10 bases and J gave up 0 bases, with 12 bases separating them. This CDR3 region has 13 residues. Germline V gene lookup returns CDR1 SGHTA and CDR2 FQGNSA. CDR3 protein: CAKRTVANYGYTF. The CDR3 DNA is TGTGCCAAGCGGACAGTAGCTAACTATGGCTACACCTTC. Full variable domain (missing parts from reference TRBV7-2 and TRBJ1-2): GAGVSQSPSNKVTEKGKDVELRCDPISGHTALYWYRQSLGQGLEFLIYFQGNSAPDKSGLPSDRFSAERTGGSVSTLTIQRTQQEDSAVYLCAKRTVANYGYTFGSGTRLTVV.

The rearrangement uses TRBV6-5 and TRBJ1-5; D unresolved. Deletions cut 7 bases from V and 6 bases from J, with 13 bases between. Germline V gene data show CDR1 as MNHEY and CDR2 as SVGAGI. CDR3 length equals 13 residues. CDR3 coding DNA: TGTGCCAGCACCCCTGAGAAAAGTCAGCCCCAGCATTTT. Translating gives CASTPEKSQPQHF.

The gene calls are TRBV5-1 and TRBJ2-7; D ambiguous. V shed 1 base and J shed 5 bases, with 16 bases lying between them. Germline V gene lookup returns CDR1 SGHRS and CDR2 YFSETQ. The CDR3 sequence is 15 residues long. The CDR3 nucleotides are TGCGCCAGCAGCTTGATGGCAGTTAACTACGACGAGCAGTACTTC. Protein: CASSLMAVNYDEQYF. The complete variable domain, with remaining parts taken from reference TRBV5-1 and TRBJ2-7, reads KAGVTQTPRYLIKTRGQQVTLSCSPISGHRSVSWYQQTPGQGLQFLFEYFSETQRNKGNFPGRFSGRQFSNSRSEMNVSTLELGDSALYLCASSLMAVNYDEQYFGPGTRLTVT.

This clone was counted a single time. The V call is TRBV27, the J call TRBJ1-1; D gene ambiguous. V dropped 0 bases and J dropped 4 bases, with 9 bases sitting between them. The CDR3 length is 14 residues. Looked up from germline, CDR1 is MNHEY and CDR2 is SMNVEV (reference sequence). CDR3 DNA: TGTGCCAGCAGTTTATCAGGAGGTCCCACTGAAGCTTTCTTT. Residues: CASSLSGGPTEAFF.

The CDR3 loop is CASRILAGGSVGYEQYF. CDR3 in DNA: TGTGCCAGCAGGATACTAGCGGGGGGATCTGTCGGCTACGAGCAGTACTTC. This chain links TRBV2 with TRBJ2-7; 12 bases line up with TRBD2. CDR3 length: 17 amino acids. Losses at the gene ends were 6 bases for V and 3 bases for J; bases not matched to a gene: 12. The germline CDR1 and CDR2 sequences are SNHLY and FYNNEI.

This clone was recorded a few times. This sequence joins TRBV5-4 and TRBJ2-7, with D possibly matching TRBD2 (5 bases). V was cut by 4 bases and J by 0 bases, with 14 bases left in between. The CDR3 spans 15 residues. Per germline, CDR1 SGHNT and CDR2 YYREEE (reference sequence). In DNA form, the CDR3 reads TGTGCCAGCAGCCCTTACAGAGGGTTCTCCTACGAGCAGTACTTC. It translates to CASSPYRGFSYEQYF. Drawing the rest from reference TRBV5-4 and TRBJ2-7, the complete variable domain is ETGVTQSPTHLIKTRGQQVTLRCSSQSGHNTVSWYQQALGQGPQFIFQYYREEENGRGNFPPRFSGLQFPNYSSELNVNALELDDSALYLCASSPYRGFSYEQYFGPGTRLTVT.

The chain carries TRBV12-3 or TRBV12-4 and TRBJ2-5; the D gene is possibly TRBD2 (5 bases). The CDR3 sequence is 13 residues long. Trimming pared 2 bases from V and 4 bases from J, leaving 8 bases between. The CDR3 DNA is TGTGCCAGCAGTTTAAAGCGGTCAGAGACCCAGTACTTC. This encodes CASSLKRSETQYF.

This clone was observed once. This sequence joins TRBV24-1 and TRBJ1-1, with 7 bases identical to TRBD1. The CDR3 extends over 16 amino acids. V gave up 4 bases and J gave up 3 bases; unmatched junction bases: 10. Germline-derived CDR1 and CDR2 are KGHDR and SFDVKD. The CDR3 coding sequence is TGTGCCACCAGTGACCAGGACAGGCTTCTGGACACTGAAGCTTTCTTT. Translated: CATSDQDRLLDTEAFF.

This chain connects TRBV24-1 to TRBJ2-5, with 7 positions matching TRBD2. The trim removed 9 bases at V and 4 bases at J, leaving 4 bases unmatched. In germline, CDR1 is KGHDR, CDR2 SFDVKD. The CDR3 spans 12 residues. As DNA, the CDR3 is TGTGCCACCGGCGGGAGTTTAGAGACCCAGTACTTC. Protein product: CATGGSLETQYF.

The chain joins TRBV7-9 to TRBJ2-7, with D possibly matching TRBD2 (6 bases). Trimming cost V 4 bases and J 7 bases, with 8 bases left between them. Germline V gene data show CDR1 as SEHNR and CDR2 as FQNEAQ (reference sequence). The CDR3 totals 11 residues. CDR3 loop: CASSSTREQYF. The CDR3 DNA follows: TGTGCCAGCAGCTCGACTAGAGAGCAGTACTTC.

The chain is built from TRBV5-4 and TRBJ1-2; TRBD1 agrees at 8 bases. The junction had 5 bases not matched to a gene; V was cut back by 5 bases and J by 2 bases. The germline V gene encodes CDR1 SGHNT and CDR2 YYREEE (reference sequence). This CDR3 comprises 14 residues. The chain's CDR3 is CASSSGGANYGYTF. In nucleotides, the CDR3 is TGTGCCAGCAGTTCAGGGGGCGCGAACTATGGCTACACCTTC. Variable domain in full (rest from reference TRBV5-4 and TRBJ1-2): ETGVTQSPTHLIKTRGQQVTLRCSSQSGHNTVSWYQQALGQGPQFIFQYYREEENGRGNFPPRFSGLQFPNYSSELNVNALELDDSALYLCASSSGGANYGYTFGSGTRLTVV.

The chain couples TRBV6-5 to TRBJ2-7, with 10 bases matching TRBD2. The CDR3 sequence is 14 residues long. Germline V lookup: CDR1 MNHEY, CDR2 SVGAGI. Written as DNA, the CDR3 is TGTGCTAGCGGAGCGGGAGGGCCTTCCTACGAGCAGTACTTC. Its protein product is CASGAGGPSYEQYF.

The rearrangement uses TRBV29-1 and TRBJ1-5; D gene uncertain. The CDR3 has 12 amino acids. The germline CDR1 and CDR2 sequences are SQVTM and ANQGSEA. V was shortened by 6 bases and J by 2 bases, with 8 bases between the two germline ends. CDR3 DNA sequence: TGCAGCGTGGGTGAGGGCAATCAGCCCCAGCATTTT. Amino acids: CSVGEGNQPQHF.

DNA for the CDR3: TGTGCCAGCAGTTTATATCGAGGGAATACGCAGTATTTT. Translated: CASSLYRGNTQYF. The V gene is TRBV28, the J gene TRBJ2-3, with D possibly matching TRBD2 (5 bases). The germline V gene has CDR1 MDHEN and CDR2 SYDVKM. Trimming pared 1 base from V and 7 bases from J, leaving 9 bases between. The CDR3 runs to 13 residues.

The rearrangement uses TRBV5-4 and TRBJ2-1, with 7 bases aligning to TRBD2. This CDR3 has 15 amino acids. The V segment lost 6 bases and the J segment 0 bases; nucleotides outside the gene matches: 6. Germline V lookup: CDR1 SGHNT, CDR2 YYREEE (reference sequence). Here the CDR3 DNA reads TGTGCCAGCACCTCGACTAGCTCCTCCTACAATGAGCAGTTCTTC. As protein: CASTSTSSSYNEQFF. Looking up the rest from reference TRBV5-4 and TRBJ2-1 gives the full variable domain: ETGVTQSPTHLIKTRGQQVTLRCSSQSGHNTVSWYQQALGQGPQFIFQYYREEENGRGNFPPRFSGLQFPNYSSELNVNALELDDSALYLCASTSTSSSYNEQFFGPGTRLTVL.

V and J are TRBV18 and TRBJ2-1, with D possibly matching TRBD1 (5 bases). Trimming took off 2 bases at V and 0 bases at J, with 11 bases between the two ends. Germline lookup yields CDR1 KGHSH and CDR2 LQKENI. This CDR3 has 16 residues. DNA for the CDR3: TGTGCCAGCTCACCAACAGGCGGAAGCTCCTACAATGAGCAGTTCTTC. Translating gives CASSPTGGSSYNEQFF.

In nucleotides, the CDR3 is TGCGCCAGCAGCTCGGAACGGACAGTGAGGAATGAGCAGTTCTTC. It specifies CASSSERTVRNEQFF. The V call is TRBV5-1, the J call TRBJ2-1, with D possibly matching TRBD1 (6 bases). This CDR3 spans 15 amino acids. Germline V gene lookup returns CDR1 SGHRS and CDR2 YFSETQ. Trimming stripped 3 bases from V and 7 bases from J, with 17 bases between.

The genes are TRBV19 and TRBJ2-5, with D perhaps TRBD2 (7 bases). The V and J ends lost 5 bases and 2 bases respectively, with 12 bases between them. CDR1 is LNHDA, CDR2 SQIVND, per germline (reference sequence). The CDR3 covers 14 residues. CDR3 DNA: TGTGCCAGTAGTGGGGGGGCAGGGCAAGAGACCCAGTACTTC. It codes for CASSGGAGQETQYF. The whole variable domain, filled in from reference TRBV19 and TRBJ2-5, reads DGGITQSPKYLFRKEGQNVTLSCEQNLNHDAMYWYRQDPGQGLRLIYYSQIVNDFQKGDIAEGYSVSREKKESFPLTVTSAQKNPTAFYLCASSGGAGQETQYFGPGTRLLVL.

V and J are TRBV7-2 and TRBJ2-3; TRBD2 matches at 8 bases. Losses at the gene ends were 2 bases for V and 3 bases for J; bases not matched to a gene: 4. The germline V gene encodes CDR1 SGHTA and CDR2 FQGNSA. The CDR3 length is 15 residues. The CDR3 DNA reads TGTGCCAGCAGCTTATCCGGGAGGGGAACAGATACGCAGTATTTT. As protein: CASSLSGRGTDTQYF. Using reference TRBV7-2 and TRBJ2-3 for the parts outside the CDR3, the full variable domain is GAGVSQSPSNKVTEKGKDVELRCDPISGHTALYWYRQSLGQGLEFLIYFQGNSAPDKSGLPSDRFSAERTGGSVSTLTIQRTQQEDSAVYLCASSLSGRGTDTQYFGPGTRLTVL.

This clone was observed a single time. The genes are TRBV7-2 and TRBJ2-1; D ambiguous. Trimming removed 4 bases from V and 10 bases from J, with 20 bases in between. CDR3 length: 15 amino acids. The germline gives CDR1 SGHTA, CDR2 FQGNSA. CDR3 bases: TGTGCCAGCAGCTCCTCCACCTTTAACAGTTTAGAGCAGTTCTTC. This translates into CASSSSTFNSLEQFF.

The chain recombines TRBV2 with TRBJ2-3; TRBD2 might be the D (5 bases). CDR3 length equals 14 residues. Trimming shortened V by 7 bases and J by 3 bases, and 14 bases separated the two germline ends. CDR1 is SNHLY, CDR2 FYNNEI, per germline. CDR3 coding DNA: TGTGCCAGCAAGGGTCGGGGTTCGACAGATACGCAGTATTTT. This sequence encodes CASKGRGSTDTQYF.

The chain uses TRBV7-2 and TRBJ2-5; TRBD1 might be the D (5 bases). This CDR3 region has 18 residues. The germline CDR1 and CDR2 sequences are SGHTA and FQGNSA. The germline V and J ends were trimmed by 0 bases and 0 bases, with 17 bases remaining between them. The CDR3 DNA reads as TGTGCCAGCAGCTTAGCGCTGGGGATGGGCAGGGACCAAGAGACCCAGTACTTC. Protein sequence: CASSLALGMGRDQETQYF.

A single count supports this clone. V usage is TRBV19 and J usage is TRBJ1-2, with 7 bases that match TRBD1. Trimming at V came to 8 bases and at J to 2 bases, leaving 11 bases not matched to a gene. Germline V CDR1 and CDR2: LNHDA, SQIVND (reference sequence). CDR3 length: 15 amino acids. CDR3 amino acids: CASRPMGQINYGYTF. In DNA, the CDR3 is TGTGCCAGTCGCCCAATGGGACAGATCAACTATGGCTACACCTTC.

DNA of the CDR3: TGTGCCAGCTCACCACCTCATCGAAACTCGAACACTGAAGCTTTCTTT. This translates into CASSPPHRNSNTEAFF. The J gene is TRBJ1-1, the V gene TRBV18; D unresolved. The CDR3 is 16 residues long. The V gene lost 0 bases and the J gene lost 1 base, with 12 bases spanning the gap. Germline-derived CDR1 and CDR2 are KGHSH and LQKENI.